These 13 T cell receptor beta chains were all obtained from the same sample, sequenced in a study of T-cell reconstitution after alpha-beta-depleted transplantation in children. A library of TCRbeta sequences, prepared with unique molecular identifiers, was generated. TCRdb redid the calling of the PCR reads with MiXCR, one entry per CDR3 protein. This sample carries hundreds of thousands of distinct CDR3 sequences, under 13% of them seen once, and the ten largest clones take 28%. The source was PBMCs, collected before TCRalphabeta/CD19-depleted stem cell transplant. The receptors here all came from a child under two years old with acute myeloid leukemia, due to receive a stem cell transplant.

This clonotype showed up many times. This chain joins TRBV6-5 and TRBJ2-1; 15 bases align to TRBD2. Per the germline V gene, CDR1 is MNHEY and CDR2 is SVGAGI. Trimming at V came to 1 base and at J to 5 bases, leaving 6 bases not matched to a gene. The CDR3 covers 18 residues. CDR3 sequence reads: CASSYLGLAGGWNNEQFF. CDR3 bases: TGTGCCAGCAGTTACTTGGGACTAGCGGGAGGTTGGAACAATGAGCAGTTCTTC.

Only a few counts were recorded for this clonotype. The V call is TRBV10-3, the J call TRBJ1-2, with D hard to call. Trimming shortened V by 0 bases and J by 5 bases, and 10 bases separated the two germline ends. The V gene's germline CDR1 is ENHRY and CDR2 SYGVKD. This CDR3 is built from 14 residues. In DNA, the CDR3 is TGTGCCATCAGTGAGTCGTCTGGCTCTTATGGCTACACCTTC. It encodes CAISESSGSYGYTF.

This clonotype was seen more than once but under ten times. This chain connects TRBV11-3 to TRBJ2-7; a possible D gene is TRBD2 (6 bases). The CDR3 spans 15 residues. The germline V gene has CDR1 SGHNT and CDR2 YENEEA. V lost 7 bases and J lost 0, with 16 bases in between. The CDR3 protein is CASTFLASSSYEQYF. The CDR3 nucleotides are TGTGCCAGCACCTTTCTAGCGTCGAGCTCCTACGAGCAGTACTTC.

On this clonotype: This sequence may be a read error, since a much larger clone differs from it by one base. The gene calls are TRBV4-2 and TRBJ2-1; D is tentatively TRBD1 or TRBD2 (5 bases each). The germline V gene has CDR1 LGHNA and CDR2 YNFKEQ. This CDR3 spans 18 amino acids. The CDR3 protein is CASNQGTRGEASYNEQFF. The CDR3 nucleotides are TGTGCCAGCAACCAAGGGACCAGAGGGGAAGCCTCCTACAATGAGCAGTTCTTC.

At least ten counts were recorded for this clonotype. The rearrangement links TRBV20-1 to TRBJ1-2; D is unresolved. Trimming took off 1 base at V and 0 bases at J, with 3 bases between the two ends. The CDR3 contains 12 residues. Germline-derived CDR1 and CDR2 are DFQATT and SNEGSKA (reference sequence). The CDR3 DNA reads TGCAGTGCTAGAGCAGCTAACTATGGCTACACCTTC. It specifies CSARAANYGYTF.

This clonotype was seen ten or more times. The rearrangement uses TRBV7-2 and TRBJ2-5; weak D call: TRBD2 (6 bases). Trimming cost V 1 base and J 8 bases, with 14 bases left between them. The germline V gene has CDR1 SGHTA and CDR2 FQGNSA. The CDR3 loop spans 14 amino acids. The CDR3 reads CASSLVTRALTQYF. CDR3 DNA: TGTGCCAGCAGCTTAGTGACTAGAGCGTTAACCCAGTACTTC.

There are many counts of this clonotype. The chain joins TRBV30 to TRBJ1-3; D not resolved. Germline V gene sequence: CDR1 GTSNPN, CDR2 SVGIG (reference sequence). This CDR3 is 11 amino acids long. The V end lost 1 base, the J end lost 9 bases, and 7 bases lay between the germline ends. CDR3 sequence reads: CAWSGGSTIYF. CDR3 bases: TGTGCCTGGAGTGGAGGCAGCACCATATATTTT.

This clonotype was detected many times. The genes are TRBV2 and TRBJ2-6, with a weak D call TRBD1 (7 bases). The V end lost 4 bases, the J end lost 2 bases, and 15 bases lay between the germline ends. Germline lookup yields CDR1 SNHLY and CDR2 FYNNEI. The CDR3 is 17 amino acids. The CDR3 loop reads CASSGQGGATGANVLTF. CDR3 in DNA: TGTGCCAGCAGTGGACAGGGAGGAGCAACTGGGGCCAACGTCCTGACTTTC.

There are many counts of this clonotype. The chain links TRBV20-1 to TRBJ2-1; 8 bases match TRBD2. Germline V gene lookup returns CDR1 DFQATT and CDR2 SNEGSKA (reference sequence). The trim removed 6 bases at V and 0 bases at J, leaving 10 bases unmatched. The CDR3 has 16 amino acids. The CDR3 DNA follows: TGCAGTGCCCCAGTTAGCGGGGTAAGCTCCTACAATGAGCAGTTCTTC. Encoded protein: CSAPVSGVSSYNEQFF.

This clonotype was recorded many times. The chain is built from TRBV3-1 and TRBJ1-1, with D uncertain. CDR3 length equals 13 residues. The V gene lost 0 bases and the J gene lost 5 bases, with 7 bases spanning the gap. Germline V gene sequence: CDR1 LGHDT, CDR2 YNNKEL (reference sequence). CDR3 DNA sequence: TGTGCCAGCAGCCAAGAAGAAAGAACTGAAGCTTTCTTT. This encodes CASSQEERTEAFF.

This clonotype was seen repeatedly, ten times or more. V usage is TRBV29-1 and J usage is TRBJ2-5; D gene unclear. The ends were cut back, 3 bases at V and 4 bases at J, with 12 bases in the middle. Germline loops: CDR1 SQVTM, CDR2 ANQGSEA. The CDR3 contains 13 residues. The CDR3 sequence: CSVDNHGRETQYF. The CDR3 coding sequence is TGCAGCGTTGATAACCACGGCAGAGAGACCCAGTACTTC.

This clonotype was recorded many times. The chain employs TRBV7-9 and TRBJ2-5, with 7 bases lining up with TRBD1. This CDR3 region has 14 residues. CDR1 and CDR2 (germline): SEHNR, FQNEAQ (reference sequence). The V and J ends lost 2 bases and 5 bases, in that order; junction bases with no gene match: 5. CDR3 residues: CASSLNTGEETQYF. The CDR3 coding sequence is TGTGCCAGCAGCTTAAATACAGGGGAGGAGACCCAGTACTTC.

Ten or more counts support this clonotype. The rearrangement joins TRBV20-1 to TRBJ2-7, with 11 nucleotides matching TRBD2. CDR1 is DFQATT and CDR2 is SNEGSKA in the germline V gene (reference sequence). Trimming removed 3 bases from V and 0 bases from J; junction bases left unmatched: 10. The CDR3 is 17 amino acids. For the CDR3, the DNA is TGCAGTGCTAGCCCGATACTAGCGGGAGTCGTCTCCTACGAGCAGTACTTC. Translation gives CSASPILAGVVSYEQYF.